This T cell receptor (beta chain) was documented in a study of T cells and Merkel cell carcinoma outcomes. Findings and caveats of the study: Reportedly, T-cell repertoire with density predicts Merkel cell carcinoma outcomes.

Germline V CDR1 and CDR2: MDHEN, SYDVKM. This CDR3 has 14 residues. With 3 bases clipped from V and 8 bases from J, the junction kept 6 bases outside the gene matches. The table came from immunoSEQ multiplex PCR; TCRdb's copy has only in-frame clones and leaves some out. The table lists around 14,000 clones, roughly 92% of them singletons. About this clone itself: Antigen specificity is unknown.

This rearrangement joins TRBV28 to TRBJ1-4; 7 nucleotides match TRBD1. This TCR derives from a human donor with Merkel cell carcinoma. The source material was tumor tissue from Merkel cell carcinoma. DNA of the CDR3: TGTGCCAGCAGTTTCCCGACAGGGAAGGAAAAACTGTTTTTT. Translated: CASSFPTGKEKLFF.